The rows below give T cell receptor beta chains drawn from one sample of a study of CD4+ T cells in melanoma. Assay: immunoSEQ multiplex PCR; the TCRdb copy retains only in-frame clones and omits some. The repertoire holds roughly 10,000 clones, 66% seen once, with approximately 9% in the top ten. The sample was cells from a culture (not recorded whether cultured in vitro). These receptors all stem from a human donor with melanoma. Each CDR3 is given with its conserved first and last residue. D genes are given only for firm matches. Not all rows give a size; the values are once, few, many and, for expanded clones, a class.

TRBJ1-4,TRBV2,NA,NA,TGTGCCAGCAGTGATTTCGAAAAACTGTTTTTT,CASSDFEKLFF
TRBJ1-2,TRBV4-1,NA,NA,TGCGCCAGCAGCCCCCTCATCCCGAGGGCAGGGACCTTTTATGGCTACACCTTC,CASSPLIPRAGTFYGYTF
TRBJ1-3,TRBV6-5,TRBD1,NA,TGTGCCAGCAGTAACCAAGGGACAGCTGGAAACACCATATATTTT,CASSNQGTAGNTIYF
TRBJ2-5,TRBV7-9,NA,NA,TGTGCCAGCAGCTTAGCGTGGGCGAGCCGAGAGACCCAGTACTTC,CASSLAWASRETQYF
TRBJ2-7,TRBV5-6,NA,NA,TGTGCCAGCAGCTTGAACTACGAGCAGTACTTC,CASSLNYEQYF
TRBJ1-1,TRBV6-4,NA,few,TGTGCCAGCAGTGACTCGAGGGGTTTGGTGGCTTTCTTT,CASSDSRGLVAFF
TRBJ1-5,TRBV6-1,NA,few,TGTGCCAGCAGTGCCAACCCCGACAGGTTCAATCAGCCCCAGCATTTT,CASSANPDRFNQPQHF
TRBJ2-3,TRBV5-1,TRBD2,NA,TGCGCCAGCAGCCAAGCGGGGGAGGCAGATACGCAGTATTTT,CASSQAGEADTQYF
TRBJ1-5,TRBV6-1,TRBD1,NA,TGTGCCAGCAGTGAAAAGGGACAGGGGAGCAATCAGCCCCAGCATTTT,CASSEKGQGSNQPQHF
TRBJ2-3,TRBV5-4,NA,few,TGTGCCAGCAGCTCCTGGGCAGATACGCAGTATTTT,CASSSWADTQYF
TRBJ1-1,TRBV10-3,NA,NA,TGTGCCATCAGTGAGGCGATGGACACTGAAGCTTTCTTT,CAISEAMDTEAFF
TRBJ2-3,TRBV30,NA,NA,TGTGCCTGGAGGTCTTCGGCTCTTTTACGGGCAGATACGCAGTATTTT,CAWRSSALLRADTQYF
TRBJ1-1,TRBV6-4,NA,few,TGTGCCAGCATCTCCCCCAGGAACAGCCGCATGAACACTGAAGCTTTCTTT,CASISPRNSRMNTEAFF
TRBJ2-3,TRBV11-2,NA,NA,TGTGCCAGCAGCCCTCGGACCGAGGCCAAACCCGGAGATACGCAGTATTTT,CASSPRTEAKPGDTQYF
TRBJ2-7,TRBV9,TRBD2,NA,TGTGCCAGCAGCGTAGATCAGCGGGGACTCTACGAGCAGTACTTC,CASSVDQRGLYEQYF
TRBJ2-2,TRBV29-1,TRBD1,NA,TGCACCGGACAGGGGTCGGCGACCGGGGAGCTGTTTTTT,CTGQGSATGELFF
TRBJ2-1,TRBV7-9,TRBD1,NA,TGTGCCAGCAGCCCCAGGACAGGGGGCTCAGACAATGAGCAGTTCTTC,CASSPRTGGSDNEQFF
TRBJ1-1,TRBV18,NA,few,TGTGCCAGCTCACCTGGTAGGGGACGTGAAGCTTTCTTT,CASSPGRGREAFF
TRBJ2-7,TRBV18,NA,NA,TGTGCCAGCTCACCACCGAATCCTTTCGAGCAGTACTTC,CASSPPNPFEQYF
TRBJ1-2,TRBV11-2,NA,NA,TGTGCCAGCAGCTTAACGGGGCAAGGGGGCTATGGCTACACCTTC,CASSLTGQGGYGYTF
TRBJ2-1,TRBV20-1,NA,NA,TGCAGTGCTAGAGTTCCGAATGAGCAGTTCTTC,CSARVPNEQFF
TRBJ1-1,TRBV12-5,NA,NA,TGTGCTAGCCGCGATACGACAGGAGTCACTGAAGCTTTCTTT,CASRDTTGVTEAFF
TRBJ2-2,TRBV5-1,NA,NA,TGCGCCAGCAGTTCGGGCAACACCGGGGAGCTGTTTTTT,CASSSGNTGELFF
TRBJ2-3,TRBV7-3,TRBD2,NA,TGTGCCAGCAGCTTAAGTAGTCTAGCGGGGGGTCCAACAGATACGCAGTATTTT,CASSLSSLAGGPTDTQYF
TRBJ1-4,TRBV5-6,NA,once,TGTGCCAGCAGCTGGAAGGCAACTAATGAAAAACTGTTTTTT,CASSWKATNEKLFF
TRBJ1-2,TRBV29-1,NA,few,TGCAGCGTTGCAGTTGGGACTGGGAGCGGCTACACCTTC,CSVAVGTGSGYTF
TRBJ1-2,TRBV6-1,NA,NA,TGTGCCAGCTCTCTTCAAGTAGGAGGCAACTATGGCTACACCTTC,CASSLQVGGNYGYTF
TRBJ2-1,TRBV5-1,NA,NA,TGCGCCAGCAGCTTGGCCCCCTGGGGGACCGGCAATGAGCAGTTCTTC,CASSLAPWGTGNEQFF
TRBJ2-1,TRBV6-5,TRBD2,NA,TGTGCCAGCAGTACTCCTAGCGGGGGCCCCAATGAGCAGTTCTTC,CASSTPSGGPNEQFF
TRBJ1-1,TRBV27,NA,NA,TGTGCCAGCAGTTTAAAATCGGCATTTAGGAACACTGAAGCTTTCTTT,CASSLKSAFRNTEAFF
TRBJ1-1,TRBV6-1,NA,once,TGTGCCAGCAGTGATTTTTCCCTTGCCACTGAAGCTTTCTTT,CASSDFSLATEAFF